This TCR beta chain derives from a study of blood T cell repertoires in COVID-19. Study background: Both acute and convalescent COVID-19 samples were obtained from the United States, Italy and Spain.

Study processing details: How many nucleated cells were present was estimated from reference gene primer amplification. Clones were read by immunoSEQ multiplex PCR, and TCRdb kept only the in-frame ones, dropping some. V, J and clone size derive from that table, while D and trimming were established from the DNA sequence. The profile shows about 280,000 clones, roughly 85% of them singletons. Germline CDR1 SNHLY, CDR2 FYNNEI. The V end lost 6 bases, the J end lost 0 bases, and 8 bases lay between the germline ends. The CDR3 totals 13 residues. J is TRBJ1-1 and V is TRBV2; D is uncertain. The TCR was taken from a man aged 50 or older with active or convalescent COVID-19. Sample: peripheral blood. Here the CDR3 reads CASSRSLNTEAFF. In DNA form, the CDR3 reads TGTGCCAGCAGCAGATCGTTGAACACTGAAGCTTTCTTT.